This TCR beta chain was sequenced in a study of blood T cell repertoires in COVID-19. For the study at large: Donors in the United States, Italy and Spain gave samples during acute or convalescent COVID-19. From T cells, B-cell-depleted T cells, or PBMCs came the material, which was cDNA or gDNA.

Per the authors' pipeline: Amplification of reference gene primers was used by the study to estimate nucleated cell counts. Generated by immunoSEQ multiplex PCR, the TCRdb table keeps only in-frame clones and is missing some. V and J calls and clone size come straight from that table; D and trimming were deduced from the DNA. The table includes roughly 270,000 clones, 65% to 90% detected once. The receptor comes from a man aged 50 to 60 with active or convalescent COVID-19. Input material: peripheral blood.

Here the CDR3 reads CASSQGIGGSYEQYF. CDR3 DNA sequence: TGCGCCAGCAGCCAAGGAATAGGCGGCTCCTACGAGCAGTACTTC. This rearrangement joins TRBV4-3 to TRBJ2-7; D is undetermined. Trimming took 1 base from V and 0 from J, leaving 10 bases between them. The CDR3 sequence is 15 residues long. CDR1 and CDR2 from the germline V gene are LGHNA and YSLEER.